Listed here are 6 T cell receptor beta chains from one sample, sequenced in a study of long-term antiretroviral therapy in people with HIV. Sequencing used immunoSEQ v3.0 at survey level. TCRdb's copy holds only in-frame clones and misses some; the assay was immunoSEQ multiplex PCR. The table includes more than 30,000 clones, 83% detected once. The sequenced sample was unsorted PBMCs, obtained 0.4 years before starting antiretroviral therapy. All receptors come from a man younger than 35 with HIV.

In this sample, this clone is medium-sized. The CDR3 coding sequence is TGCAGCGGGGGGGATTCTGGAAACACCATATATTTT. This gives the protein CSGGDSGNTIYF. The J gene is TRBJ1-3, the V gene TRBV29-1; weak D call: TRBD1 (5 bases). The ends were cut back, 7 bases at V and 1 base at J, with 8 bases in the middle. The germline CDR1 and CDR2 sequences are SQVTM and ANQGSEA. The length of the CDR3 is 12 residues.

The J gene is TRBJ2-7, the V gene TRBV6-6; possibly TRBD1 for D (6 bases). This CDR3 spans 13 amino acids. Trimming cost V 0 bases and J 10 bases, with 13 bases left between them. Germline CDR1 MNHNY, CDR2 SVGAGI (reference sequence). CDR3 in DNA: TGTGCCAGCAGTTACTCTGCAGGGGACGGACAGTACTTC. Amino acids: CASSYSAGDGQYF.

CDR3 sequence reads: CASSTRTGASGANVLTF. The CDR3 bases are TGTGCCAGTAGTACCCGTACAGGGGCCTCCGGGGCCAACGTCCTGACTTTC. This rearrangement joins TRBV19 to TRBJ2-6, with 7 bases lining up with TRBD1. The CDR3 sequence is 17 residues long. V dropped 4 bases and J dropped 4; count of bases not matched to a gene: 10. Germline assignment: CDR1 LNHDA and CDR2 SQIVND (reference sequence).

The genes are TRBV7-8 and TRBJ1-1, with a tentative D call TRBD1 (5 bases). The CDR3 contains 14 residues. Trimming left V 2 bases short and J 4 bases short, with 11 bases between. Germline V lookup: CDR1 SGHVS, CDR2 FQNEAQ. Here the CDR3 DNA reads TGTGCCAGCAGCTTACGGACCCAGGGCACTGAAGCTTTCTTT. Translated: CASSLRTQGTEAFF. The full variable domain, in which reference TRBV7-8 and TRBJ1-1 provide the parts outside the CDR3, is GAGVSQSPRYKVAKRGQDVALRCDPISGHVSLFWYQQALGQGPEFLTYFQNEAQLDKSGLPSDRFFAERPEGSVSTLKIQRTQQEDSAVYLCASSLRTQGTEAFFGQGTRLTVV.

The rearrangement joins TRBV5-1 to TRBJ1-1; 8 bases are shared with TRBD1. Germline trimming cut 4 bases from V and 4 bases from J; bases unmatched to any gene: 9. From germline, CDR1 is SGHRS and CDR2 YFSETQ. The length of the CDR3 is 15 residues. The CDR3 coding sequence is TGCGCCAGCAGCACTCGACAGGGGCGCCCCACTGAAGCTTTCTTT. This gives the protein CASSTRQGRPTEAFF.

J is TRBJ2-5 and V is TRBV7-9; D is undetermined. V lost 3 bases and J 0 bases, leaving 8 bases between the germline ends. The CDR3 totals 14 residues. Per the germline V gene, CDR1 is SEHNR and CDR2 is FQNEAQ (reference sequence). The CDR3 DNA follows: TGTGCCAGCAGCTTTCTAGGAAACCAAGAGACCCAGTACTTC. Translated, it gives CASSFLGNQETQYF.